This T cell receptor (beta chain) was retrieved from a study of T cell responses to AZD1222 COVID-19 vaccine. V lost 1 base and J lost 2, with 6 bases in between. CDR3 size: 13 residues. Looked up from germline, CDR1 is LGHDT and CDR2 is YNNKEL (reference sequence). Assay used: immunoSEQ multiplex PCR; TCRdb lists only in-frame clones, some missing. The sample lists tens of thousands of clones, about 85% occurring once. Here the sequenced sample was peripheral blood, taken on day 0 of AZD1222 vaccination. This rearrangement joins TRBV3-1 (or the pseudogene TRBV3-2) to TRBJ2-7; weak D call: TRBD1 (5 bases). The source of this sequence is an adult in good health. The CDR3 DNA reads as TGTGCCAGCAGCCAAGCAGGGCCCTACGAGCAGTACTTC. This encodes CASSQAGPYEQYF.